The source of this T cell receptor (beta chain) is a study of CD8+ T cells in alopecia areata. Study findings and constraints: More clonal than normal scalp was lesional scalp, particularly alopecia totalis/universalis.

Reverse transcription of extracted RNA yielded cDNA, which provided the sequencing template. Generated by immunoSEQ multiplex PCR, the TCRdb table keeps only in-frame clones and is missing some. The table includes about 110,000 clones, roughly 64% detected once. CDR3 length: 14 residues. Trimming stripped 0 bases from V and 0 bases from J, with 7 bases between. The germline gives CDR1 SQVTM, CDR2 ANQGSEA. This clone has just a few counts. The target antigen is unknown. Investigators sorted PBMCs to obtain both CD4+ and CD8+ T cells. The V call is TRBV29-1, the J call TRBJ2-3; D not certain. The sample was CD8+ T cells sorted from blood. The clonotype was recovered from a human donor in good health. As DNA, the CDR3 is TGCAGCGTTGAAGACAGGCAAAGCACAGATACGCAGTATTTT. This gives the protein CSVEDRQSTDTQYF.